This T cell receptor beta chain was sequenced during a study of T cells in Graves' hyperthyroidism and ophthalmopathy. Study-wide results and caveats: The model's output predicted ophthalmopathy at a median of about 6.5 months prior to onset. Clonotypes that were expanded in thyroid above 0.001 mostly appeared in blood too.

Researchers took RNA transcripts and amplified the TCR beta CDR3 regions from them. When the TCR CDR3 underwent first-round RT-PCR, the HTBI primer set was used. TCRdb re-called the multiplex PCR reads through MiXCR, storing one row per CDR3 protein. The sample yields some 300,000 distinct CDR3 sequences, roughly 13% seen once. This clonotype was counted ten times or more. Its antigen remains unidentified. J lost 1 base, V lost 10 bases, and 17 bases had no gene match. The CDR3 runs 17 residues. Germline values: CDR1 LGHNA, CDR2 YNFKEQ. Sequenced input: blood. This sequence originates from a woman aged 40 to 50 with Graves' hyperthyroidism. The rearrangement joins TRBV4-2 to TRBJ2-7, with 9 nucleotides matching TRBD2. The CDR3 reads CATVPPWASGNSYEQYF. For the CDR3, the DNA is TGTGCCACAGTCCCACCTTGGGCTAGCGGGAATTCCTACGAGCAGTACTTC.